What follows describes a single T cell receptor beta chain. Its cognate antigen is unknown. This record comes from a study of T cell repertoires in cytomegalovirus infection. MiXCR, run by TCRdb on the reads, gives a single entry per CDR3 protein. The repertoire holds a few hundred thousand distinct CDR3 sequences, with roughly 46% as singletons. Germline assignment: CDR1 SEHNR and CDR2 FQNEAQ (reference sequence). The CDR3 covers 15 residues. The germline V and J ends were trimmed by 5 bases and 7 bases, with 18 bases remaining between them. This clonotype originated in a human donor in good health (CMV status not recorded). Some clones in this sample may be carry-over from other donors' samples. V usage is TRBV7-9 and J usage is TRBJ2-1; the D is unclear. The specimen comprised cultured PBMCs, sampled from culture after CMV antigen stimulation. The CDR3 nucleotides read TGTGCCAGCAGCCTGGCCATACCCTCTTGGAATGAGCAGTTCTTC. Amino acid sequence: CASSLAIPSWNEQFF.